This T cell receptor (beta chain) was sequenced during a study of shared clonotypes between healthy human individuals. Produced via immunoSEQ multiplex PCR; TCRdb's table is partial and in-frame only. Here the sample spans some 1.5 million clones, roughly 96% being singletons. The sequencing sample was made of naive CD4+ T cells sorted from blood. As to subset: CD45RA+ positively selected. This receptor was taken from a man under 40 in good health.

The DNA for the CDR3 is TGTGCCTGGACGGTCGGACACTTAGGAAATCAGCCCCAGCATTTT. Protein: CAWTVGHLGNQPQHF. The rearrangement links TRBV30 to TRBJ1-5; a possible D gene is TRBD1 (5 bases). This CDR3 comprises 15 residues. V was cut by 4 bases and J by 4 bases, with 17 bases left in between. CDR1 GTSNPN and CDR2 SVGIG come from the germline V gene (reference sequence). The full variable domain, rest sourced from reference TRBV30 and TRBJ1-5, is SQTIHQWPATLVQPVGSPLSLECTVEGTSNPNLYWYRQAAGRGLQLLFYSVGIGQISSEVPQNLSASRPQDRQFILSSKKLLLSDSGFYLCAWTVGHLGNQPQHFGDGTRLSIL.